The next 29 T cell receptor beta chains were all read from a single sample in a study of blood T cell repertoires in COVID-19. This table comes from immunoSEQ multiplex PCR, and its TCRdb copy is limited to in-frame clones, with some not included. The profile shows tens of thousands of clones, around 84% of them singletons. What was sequenced was peripheral blood. The receptors shown here come from a human donor in a cohort sampled during active COVID-19.

The chain couples TRBV12-3 or TRBV12-4 to TRBJ2-5; no definite D call. Trimming cost V 7 bases and J 0 bases, with 9 bases left between them. The CDR3 length is 13 residues. CDR3 bases: TGTGCCAGCAATGGCGGCTACCAAGAGACCCAGTACTTC. Protein product: CASNGGYQETQYF.

The chain combines TRBV5-1 with TRBJ1-5, with TRBD1 as a possible D gene (5 bases). The CDR3 contains 15 residues. Germline V gene lookup returns CDR1 SGHRS and CDR2 YFSETQ. V gave up 5 bases and J gave up 2 bases, with 14 bases separating them. The DNA of the CDR3 is TGCGCCAGCAGTCCCGGGGGTATCGGCAATCAGCCCCAGCATTTT. Translated, it gives CASSPGGIGNQPQHF.

The chain is built from TRBV5-1 and TRBJ1-2, with D unresolved. Germline V gene data show CDR1 as SGHRS and CDR2 as YFSETQ. This CDR3 has 14 amino acids. Trimming pared 5 bases from V and 3 bases from J, leaving 14 bases between. CDR3: CASRPERADYGYTF. The CDR3 coding sequence is TGCGCCAGCAGACCTGAGAGGGCTGACTATGGCTACACCTTC.

In its sample, this clone was seen once. The chain employs TRBV28 and TRBJ1-1, with D possibly being TRBD1 (6 bases). The germline V and J ends were trimmed by 3 bases and 1 base, with 9 bases remaining between them. Germline CDR1 is MDHEN and CDR2 is SYDVKM. CDR3 size: 14 residues. Here the CDR3 DNA reads TGTGCCAGCAGTTTCCGGACAGCGAACACTGAAGCTTTCTTT. Its translation: CASSFRTANTEAFF.

CDR3 sequence: CAWSVVRQGAFEQYF. The CDR3, as DNA: TGTGCCTGGAGTGTTGTCCGACAGGGGGCCTTCGAGCAGTACTTC. The chain uses TRBV30 and TRBJ2-7; 10 nucleotides agree with TRBD1. The CDR3 is 15 residues long. J lost 6 bases, V lost 0 bases, and 8 bases had no gene match. Germline CDR1 and CDR2: GTSNPN and SVGIG (reference sequence).

The genes are TRBV9 and TRBJ2-5; the D is unclear. V was pared by 0 bases and J by 2 bases, with 8 bases between. The CDR3 spans 14 residues. The V gene's germline CDR1 is SGDLS and CDR2 YYNGEE. The CDR3 reads CASSVGALQETQYF. CDR3 in DNA: TGTGCCAGCAGCGTAGGGGCGTTACAAGAGACCCAGTACTTC.

The V gene is TRBV7-2, the J gene TRBJ2-7, with D unresolved. CDR3 length: 16 amino acids. V was pared by 4 bases and J by 6 bases, with 22 bases between. From germline, CDR1 is SGHTA and CDR2 FQGNSA. The CDR3 region has the DNA TGTGCCAGCAGCTCCGAACCACCCCCGCTTAGTCCCGAGCAGTACTTC. Residues: CASSSEPPPLSPEQYF. Supplemented by reference TRBV7-2 and TRBJ2-7, the full variable domain reads GAGVSQSPSNKVTEKGKDVELRCDPISGHTALYWYRQSLGQGLEFLIYFQGNSAPDKSGLPSDRFSAERTGGSVSTLTIQRTQQEDSAVYLCASSSEPPPLSPEQYFGPGTRLTVT.

This sequence joins TRBV24-1 and TRBJ1-2; D is unclear. This CDR3 region has 13 residues. Germline assignment: CDR1 KGHDR and CDR2 SFDVKD. The V gene lost 0 bases and the J gene lost 7 bases, with 8 bases spanning the gap. CDR3 protein: CATSDLDGGGYTF. In DNA form, the CDR3 reads TGTGCCACCAGTGATTTGGACGGAGGTGGCTACACCTTC.

This chain joins TRBV12-3 or TRBV12-4 and TRBJ2-2; the D gene is possibly TRBD1 (6 bases). The CDR3 sequence is 12 residues long. Trimming left V 5 bases short and J 7 bases short, with 8 bases between. CDR3 nucleotides: TGTGCCAGCAGTCAGGGGTTCGGGGAGCTGTTTTTT. This sequence encodes CASSQGFGELFF.

The chain uses TRBV13 and TRBJ2-3, with TRBD2 identical over 7 bases. Germline CDR1 and CDR2: PRHDT and FYEKMQ (reference sequence). CDR3 length equals 18 residues. With V trimmed by 5 bases and J by 5 bases, 19 bases remained unmatched. The DNA of the CDR3 is TGTGCCAGCAGCCACACTCTGCAGCGGGGCAATCACTTAGATACGCAGTATTTT. Translated, it gives CASSHTLQRGNHLDTQYF.

This chain joins TRBV5-1 and TRBJ1-6, with 11 bases aligning to TRBD1. CDR1 SGHRS and CDR2 YFSETQ come from the germline V gene. After removal of 7 bases from V and 10 bases from J, the junction contained 4 bases not matched to a gene. CDR3 size: 13 residues. CDR3 amino acids: CASGTGGKSPLHF. CDR3 nucleotides: TGCGCCAGCGGGACAGGGGGAAAATCACCCCTCCACTTT. Variable domain in full (rest from reference TRBV5-1 and TRBJ1-6): KAGVTQTPRYLIKTRGQQVTLSCSPISGHRSVSWYQQTPGQGLQFLFEYFSETQRNKGNFPGRFSGRQFSNSRSEMNVSTLELGDSALYLCASGTGGKSPLHFGNGTRLTVT.

The genes are TRBV9 and TRBJ2-7; D possibly corresponds to TRBD2 (5 bases). The germline V gene has CDR1 SGDLS and CDR2 YYNGEE. The CDR3 totals 11 residues. The V end was cut by 8 bases, the J end by 9 bases, with 15 bases between. CDR3: CASGPPTRQYF. CDR3 in DNA: TGTGCCAGTGGCCCACCTACTAGGCAGTACTTC. Variable domain in full (rest from reference TRBV9 and TRBJ2-7): DSGVTQTPKHLITATGQRVTLRCSPRSGDLSVYWYQQSLDQGLQFLIQYYNGEERAKGNILERFSAQQFPDLHSELNLSSLELGDSALYFCASGPPTRQYFGPGTRLTVT.

The chain links TRBV21-1 to TRBJ1-5; TRBD1, the table's D call, lacks a check against the DNA. TRBV21-1 is a listed pseudogene. The CDR3 length is 14 residues. CDR3 DNA: TGTGCCAGCAGCCCATGGACAGTAACTCAGCCCCAGCATTTT. Translation: CASSPWTVTQPQHF.

This clone was picked up a small number of times. The rearrangement links TRBV7-9 to TRBJ2-7; a possible D gene is TRBD1 (5 bases). Germline CDR1 reads SEHNR; CDR2 reads FQNEAQ (reference sequence). The CDR3 totals 14 residues. Deletions cut 1 base from V and 7 bases from J, with 14 bases between. The CDR3 DNA follows: TGTGCCAGCAGCTTAGGGCAGGGCGTATGGGAGCAGTACTTC. Its protein product is CASSLGQGVWEQYF. The full variable domain, completed using reference TRBV7-9 and TRBJ2-7, is DTGVSQNPRHKITKRGQNVTFRCDPISEHNRLYWYRQTLGQGPEFLTYFQNEAQLEKSRLLSDRFSAERPKGSFSTLEIQRTEQGDSAMYLCASSLGQGVWEQYFGPGTRLTVT.

The chain uses TRBV9 and TRBJ2-7; D may be TRBD2 (5 bases). CDR1 is SGDLS and CDR2 is YYNGEE in the germline V gene. Trimming took off 2 bases at V and 2 bases at J, with 14 bases between the two ends. CDR3 size: 15 residues. The CDR3, as DNA: TGTGCCAGCAGCGTCGGACGGAGGCTGCCCTACGAGCAGTACTTC. Translated: CASSVGRRLPYEQYF. Using reference TRBV9 and TRBJ2-7 for the parts outside the CDR3, the full variable domain is DSGVTQTPKHLITATGQRVTLRCSPRSGDLSVYWYQQSLDQGLQFLIQYYNGEERAKGNILERFSAQQFPDLHSELNLSSLELGDSALYFCASSVGRRLPYEQYFGPGTRLTVT.

V usage is TRBV4-2 and J usage is TRBJ2-5, with D possibly being TRBD2 (8 bases). This CDR3 has 16 residues. Germline CDR1 is LGHNA and CDR2 is YNFKEQ. V lost 2 bases, J lost 4 bases, and 17 bases lay in between. CDR3 sequence (DNA): TGTGCCAGCAGCCAAAGATCGGGAGGGGGCGGAGAGACCCAGTACTTC. Translated: CASSQRSGGGGETQYF.

The genes are TRBV13 and TRBJ2-4; D might be TRBD1 (6 bases). Germline CDR1 and CDR2: PRHDT and FYEKMQ (reference sequence). Trimming removed 3 bases at V and 6 bases at J, with 12 bases between. CDR3 length: 14 residues. Written as DNA, the CDR3 is TGTGCCAGCAGCTTCCGACAGGCTCCAAACATTCAGTACTTC. Translation: CASSFRQAPNIQYF.

In nucleotides, the CDR3 is TGCAGCGTAGACCAACTGCCGGGAGGTGAGCAGTTCTTC. This codes for CSVDQLPGGEQFF. This rearrangement joins TRBV29-1 to TRBJ2-1, with 7 nucleotides matching TRBD2. This CDR3 has 13 residues. From germline, CDR1 is SQVTM and CDR2 ANQGSEA. The ends lost 6 bases at V and 9 bases at J; junction bases unmatched: 11.

In this sample, this clone turned up once. V and J are TRBV5-6 and TRBJ2-7, with D possibly TRBD1 on 6 matching bases. The CDR3 is made up of 13 amino acids. Trimming removed 2 bases from V and 3 bases from J, with 9 bases in between. Germline CDR1 SGHDT, CDR2 YYEEEE. This CDR3 reads CASSLGGLYEQYF. CDR3 coding DNA: TGTGCCAGCAGCTTAGGGGGTCTCTACGAGCAGTACTTC. The full variable domain, with the rest looked up from reference TRBV5-6 and TRBJ2-7, is DAGVTQSPTHLIKTRGQQVTLRCSPKSGHDTVSWYQQALGQGPQFIFQYYEEEERQRGNFPDRFSGHQFPNYSSELNVNALLLGDSALYLCASSLGGLYEQYFGPGTRLTVT.

Only one count was recorded for this clone. The gene calls are TRBV28 and TRBJ2-3; no clear D. Germline V gives CDR1 MDHEN, CDR2 SYDVKM. Trimming cost V 2 bases and J 0 bases, with 9 bases left between them. The CDR3 runs to 15 residues. CDR3 protein: CASSLMGASTDTQYF. The CDR3 DNA follows: TGTGCCAGCAGTTTAATGGGCGCTAGCACAGATACGCAGTATTTT. Full variable domain (rest looked up from reference TRBV28 and TRBJ2-3): DVKVTQSSRYLVKRTGEKVFLECVQDMDHENMFWYRQDPGLGLRLIYFSYDVKMKEKGDIPEGYSVSREKKERFSLILESASTNQTSMYLCASSLMGASTDTQYFGPGTRLTVL.

This clone was picked up one time. The chain combines TRBV3-1 (or the pseudogene TRBV3-2) with TRBJ2-1; no firm D call. The CDR3 is 14 residues long. Germline-derived CDR1 and CDR2 are LGHDT and YNNKEL (reference sequence). The V end was cut by 4 bases, the J end by 8 bases, with 15 bases between. The CDR3 is CASSPPMKSYEQFF. CDR3 nucleotides: TGTGCCAGCAGCCCCCCGATGAAAAGCTATGAGCAGTTCTTC.

This CDR3 reads CAISVAGYGYTF. Written as DNA, the CDR3 is TGTGCCATCAGTGTGGCGGGTTATGGCTACACCTTC. The chain links TRBV10-3 to TRBJ1-2; the D is unclear. Trimming left V 4 bases short and J 5 bases short, with 8 bases between. Looked up from germline, CDR1 is ENHRY and CDR2 is SYGVKD. The CDR3 sequence is 12 residues long.

This rearrangement joins TRBV19 to TRBJ2-5, with D maybe TRBD2 (5 bases). CDR1 is LNHDA and CDR2 is SQIVND in the germline V gene (reference sequence). Trimming cost V 3 bases and J 3 bases, with 14 bases left between them. The CDR3 loop spans 15 amino acids. The CDR3 DNA reads as TGTGCCAGTAGTATGGGTCAGGTCGGGGAAGAGACCCAGTACTTC. This sequence encodes CASSMGQVGEETQYF.

The V gene is TRBV18, the J gene TRBJ2-3; D perhaps matches TRBD2 (5 bases). The CDR3 spans 13 residues. V lost 3 bases to trimming and J lost 4 bases, with 8 bases between them. CDR1 and CDR2 from the germline V gene are KGHSH and LQKENI. The CDR3 spells CASSPSSPDTQYF. Here the CDR3 DNA reads TGTGCCAGCTCACCCTCTAGCCCAGATACGCAGTATTTT.

This clone came up a few times. The V call is TRBV27, the J call TRBJ1-2; perhaps TRBD1 as D (5 bases). There are 14 residues in the CDR3. With 4 bases removed from V and 4 bases from J, the gap between germline ends came to 13 bases. Germline loops: CDR1 MNHEY, CDR2 SMNVEV (reference sequence). The CDR3 sequence: CASSSGIGIYGYTF. The CDR3 nucleotides are TGTGCCAGCAGTTCAGGGATAGGGATCTATGGCTACACCTTC.

The J gene is TRBJ1-4, the V gene TRBV30, with 11 bases aligning to TRBD1. CDR3 length: 17 amino acids. J was trimmed by 4 bases and V by 2 bases; bases with no gene match: 9. In germline, CDR1 is GTSNPN, CDR2 SVGIG (reference sequence). This CDR3 reads CAWSSRDRGVLNEKLFF. CDR3 DNA: TGTGCCTGGAGTAGCCGGGACAGGGGGGTCCTTAATGAAAAACTGTTTTTT.

V usage is TRBV9 and J usage is TRBJ1-4; 10 bases fit TRBD1. V lost 0 bases, J lost 8 bases, and 4 bases stayed unmatched. CDR1 and CDR2 (germline): SGDLS, YYNGEE. The CDR3 spans 15 residues. CDR3 nucleotides: TGTGCCAGCAGCGTAGGGGGGACAGGGGAAGAAAAACTGTTTTTT. Amino acid sequence: CASSVGGTGEEKLFF.

Relative to its sample, this clone is medium-sized. V and J are TRBV3-1 (or the pseudogene TRBV3-2) and TRBJ1-2, with a tentative D call TRBD1 (6 bases). Germline CDR1 reads LGHDT; CDR2 reads YNNKEL (reference sequence). Trimming took 4 bases from V and 7 from J, leaving 16 bases between them. The CDR3 covers 14 residues. The DNA of the CDR3 is TGTGCCAGCAGCCCCAGGGGACACAACCTTGGCTACACCTTC. Its protein product is CASSPRGHNLGYTF.

Here the CDR3 DNA reads TGCGCCAGCAGCCAAGAAGTTGAAGGGGCGGGGTATGGCTACACCTTC. It is translated as CASSQEVEGAGYGYTF. The chain recombines TRBV4-3 with TRBJ1-2; D is possibly TRBD1 (5 bases). V was cut by 0 bases and J by 5 bases, with 16 bases left in between. Germline V gives CDR1 LGHNA, CDR2 YSLEER. The CDR3 contains 16 residues.